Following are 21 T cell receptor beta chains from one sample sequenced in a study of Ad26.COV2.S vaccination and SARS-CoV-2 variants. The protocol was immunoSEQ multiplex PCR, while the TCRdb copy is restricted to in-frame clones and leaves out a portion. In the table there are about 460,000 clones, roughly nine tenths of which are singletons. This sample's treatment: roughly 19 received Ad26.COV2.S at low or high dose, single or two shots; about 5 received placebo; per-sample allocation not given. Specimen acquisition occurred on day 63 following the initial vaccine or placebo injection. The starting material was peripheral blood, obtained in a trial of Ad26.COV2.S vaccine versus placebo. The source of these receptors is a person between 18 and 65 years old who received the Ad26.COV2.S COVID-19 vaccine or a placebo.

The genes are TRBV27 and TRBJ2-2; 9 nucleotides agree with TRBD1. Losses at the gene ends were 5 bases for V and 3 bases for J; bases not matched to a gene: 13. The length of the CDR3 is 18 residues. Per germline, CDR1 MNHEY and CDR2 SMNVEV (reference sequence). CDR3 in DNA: TGTGCCAGCAGTCCCACAGGGGGCAACCGTTTCGACACCGGGGAGCTGTTTTTT. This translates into CASSPTGGNRFDTGELFF.

The CDR3 bases are TGTGCCAGCAGCTTGGACCAATTCACTGAAGCTTTCTTT. Protein product: CASSLDQFTEAFF. The genes are TRBV5-6 and TRBJ1-1; D is unclear. CDR3 length: 13 residues. Germline V gives CDR1 SGHDT, CDR2 YYEEEE. V lost 0 bases to trimming and J lost 4 bases, with 7 bases between them. Supplemented by reference TRBV5-6 and TRBJ1-1, the full variable domain reads DAGVTQSPTHLIKTRGQQVTLRCSPKSGHDTVSWYQQALGQGPQFIFQYYEEEERQRGNFPDRFSGHQFPNYSSELNVNALLLGDSALYLCASSLDQFTEAFFGQGTRLTVV.

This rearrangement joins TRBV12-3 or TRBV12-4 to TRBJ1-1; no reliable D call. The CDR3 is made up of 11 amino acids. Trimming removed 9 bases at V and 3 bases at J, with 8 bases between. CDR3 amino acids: CASRADTEAFF. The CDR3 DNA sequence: TGTGCCAGTAGGGCTGACACTGAAGCTTTCTTT.

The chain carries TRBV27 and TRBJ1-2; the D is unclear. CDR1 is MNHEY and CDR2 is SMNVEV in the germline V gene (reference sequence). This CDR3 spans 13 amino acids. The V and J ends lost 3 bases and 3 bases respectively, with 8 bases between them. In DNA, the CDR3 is TGTGCCAGCAGTTTTCGGGTTGACTATGGCTACACCTTC. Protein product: CASSFRVDYGYTF.

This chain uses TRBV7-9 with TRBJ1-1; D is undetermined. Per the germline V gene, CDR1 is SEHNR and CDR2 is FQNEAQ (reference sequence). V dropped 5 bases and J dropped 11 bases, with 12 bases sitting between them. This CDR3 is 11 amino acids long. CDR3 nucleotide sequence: TGTGCCAGCAGCGCATCGACCGTCGCTTTCTTT. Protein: CASSASTVAFF. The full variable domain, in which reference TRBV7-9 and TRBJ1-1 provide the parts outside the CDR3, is DTGVSQNPRHKITKRGQNVTFRCDPISEHNRLYWYRQTLGQGPEFLTYFQNEAQLEKSRLLSDRFSAERPKGSFSTLEIQRTEQGDSAMYLCASSASTVAFFGQGTRLTVV.

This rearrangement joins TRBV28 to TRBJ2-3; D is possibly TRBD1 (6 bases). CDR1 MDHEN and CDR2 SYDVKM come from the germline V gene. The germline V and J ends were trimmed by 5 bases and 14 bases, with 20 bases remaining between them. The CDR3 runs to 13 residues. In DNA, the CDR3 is TGTGCCAGCAGTCCTCGGAAGGGACATTTGCCGTATTTT. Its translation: CASSPRKGHLPYF. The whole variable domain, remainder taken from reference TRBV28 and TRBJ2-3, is DVKVTQSSRYLVKRTGEKVFLECVQDMDHENMFWYRQDPGLGLRLIYFSYDVKMKEKGDIPEGYSVSREKKERFSLILESASTNQTSMYLCASSPRKGHLPYFGPGTRLTVL.

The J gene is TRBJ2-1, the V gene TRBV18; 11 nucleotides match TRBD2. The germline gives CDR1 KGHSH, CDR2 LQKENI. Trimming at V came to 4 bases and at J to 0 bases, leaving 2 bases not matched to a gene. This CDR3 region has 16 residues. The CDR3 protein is CASSLGTSGSYNEQFF. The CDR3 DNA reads TGTGCCAGCTCACTCGGGACTAGCGGCTCCTACAATGAGCAGTTCTTC. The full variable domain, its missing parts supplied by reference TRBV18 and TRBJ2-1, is NAGVMQNPRHLVRRRGQEARLRCSPMKGHSHVYWYRQLPEEGLKFMVYLQKENIIDESGMPKERFSAEFPKEGPSILRIQQVVRGDSAAYFCASSLGTSGSYNEQFFGPGTRLTVL.

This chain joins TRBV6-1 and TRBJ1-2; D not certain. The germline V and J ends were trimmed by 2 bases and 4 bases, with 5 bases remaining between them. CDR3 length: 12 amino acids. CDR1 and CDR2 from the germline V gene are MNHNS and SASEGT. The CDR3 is CASSEHSYGYTF. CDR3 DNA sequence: TGTGCCAGCAGTGAACACAGCTATGGCTACACCTTC.

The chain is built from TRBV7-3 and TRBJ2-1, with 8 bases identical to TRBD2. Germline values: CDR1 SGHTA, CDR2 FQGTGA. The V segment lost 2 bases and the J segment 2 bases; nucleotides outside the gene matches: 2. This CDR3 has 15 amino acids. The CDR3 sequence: CASSLLGRAYNEQFF. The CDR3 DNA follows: TGTGCCAGCAGCTTACTCGGGAGGGCCTACAATGAGCAGTTCTTC.

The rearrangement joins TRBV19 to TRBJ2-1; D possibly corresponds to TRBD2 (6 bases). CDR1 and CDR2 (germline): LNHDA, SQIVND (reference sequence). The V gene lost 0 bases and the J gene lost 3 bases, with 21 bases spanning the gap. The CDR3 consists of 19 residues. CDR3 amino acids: CASSIDRTPGGGHYNEQFF. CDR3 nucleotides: TGTGCCAGTAGTATAGATCGGACCCCAGGAGGAGGGCACTACAATGAGCAGTTCTTC. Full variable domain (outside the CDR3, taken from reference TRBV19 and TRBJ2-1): DGGITQSPKYLFRKEGQNVTLSCEQNLNHDAMYWYRQDPGQGLRLIYYSQIVNDFQKGDIAEGYSVSREKKESFPLTVTSAQKNPTAFYLCASSIDRTPGGGHYNEQFFGPGTRLTVL.

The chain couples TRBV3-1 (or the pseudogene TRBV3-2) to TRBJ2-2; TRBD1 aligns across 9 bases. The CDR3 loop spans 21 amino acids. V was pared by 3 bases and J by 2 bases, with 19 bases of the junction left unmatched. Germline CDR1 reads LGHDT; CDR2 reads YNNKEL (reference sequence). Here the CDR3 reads CASSQGPRMYPGQGNTGELFF. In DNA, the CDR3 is TGTGCCAGCAGCCAGGGCCCTCGTATGTACCCGGGACAGGGCAACACCGGGGAGCTGTTTTTT.

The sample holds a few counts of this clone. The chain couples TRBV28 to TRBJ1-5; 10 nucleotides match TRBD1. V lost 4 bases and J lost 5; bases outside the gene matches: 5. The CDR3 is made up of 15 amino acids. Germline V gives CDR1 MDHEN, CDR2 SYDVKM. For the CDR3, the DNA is TGTGCCAGCAGTTCGGCCGGGACAGGGGATCAGCCCCAGCATTTT. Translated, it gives CASSSAGTGDQPQHF. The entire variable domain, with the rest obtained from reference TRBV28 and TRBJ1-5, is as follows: DVKVTQSSRYLVKRTGEKVFLECVQDMDHENMFWYRQDPGLGLRLIYFSYDVKMKEKGDIPEGYSVSREKKERFSLILESASTNQTSMYLCASSSAGTGDQPQHFGDGTRLSIL.

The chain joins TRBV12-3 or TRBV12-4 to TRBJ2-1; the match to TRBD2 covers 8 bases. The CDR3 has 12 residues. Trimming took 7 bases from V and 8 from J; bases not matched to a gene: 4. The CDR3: CASNGGAHEQFF. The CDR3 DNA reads TGTGCCAGCAACGGGGGGGCCCATGAGCAGTTCTTC.

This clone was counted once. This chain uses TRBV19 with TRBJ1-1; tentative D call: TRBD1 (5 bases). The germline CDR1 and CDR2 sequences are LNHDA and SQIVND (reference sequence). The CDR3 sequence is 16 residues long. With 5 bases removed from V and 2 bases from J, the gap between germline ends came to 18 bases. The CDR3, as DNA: TGTGCCAGTAGTGCTACCTCGGGGCGGATTAACACTGAAGCTTTCTTT. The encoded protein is CASSATSGRINTEAFF.

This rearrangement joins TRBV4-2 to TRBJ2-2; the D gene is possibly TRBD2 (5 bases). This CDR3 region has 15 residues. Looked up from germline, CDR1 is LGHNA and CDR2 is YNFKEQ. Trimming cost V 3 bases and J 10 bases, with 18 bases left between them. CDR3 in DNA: TGTGCCAGCAGCCAGCCCGGGGATACCGCAGAGGAGCTGTTTTTT. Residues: CASSQPGDTAEELFF.

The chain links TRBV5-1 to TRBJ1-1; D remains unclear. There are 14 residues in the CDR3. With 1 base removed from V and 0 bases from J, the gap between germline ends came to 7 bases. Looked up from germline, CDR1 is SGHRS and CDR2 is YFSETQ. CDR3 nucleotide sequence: TGCGCCAGCAGCTTGTTGCCAATGAACACTGAAGCTTTCTTT. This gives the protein CASSLLPMNTEAFF.

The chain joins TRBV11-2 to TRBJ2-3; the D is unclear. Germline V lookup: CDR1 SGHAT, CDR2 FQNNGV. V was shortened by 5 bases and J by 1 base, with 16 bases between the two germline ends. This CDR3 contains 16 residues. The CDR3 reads CASSKQPGVGTDTQYF. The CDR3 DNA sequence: TGTGCCAGCAGCAAACAACCAGGAGTTGGCACAGATACGCAGTATTTT. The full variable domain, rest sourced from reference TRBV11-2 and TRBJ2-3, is EAGVAQSPRYKIIEKRQSVAFWCNPISGHATLYWYQQILGQGPKLLIQFQNNGVVDDSQLPKDRFSAERLKGVDSTLKIQPAKLEDSAVYLCASSKQPGVGTDTQYFGPGTRLTVL.

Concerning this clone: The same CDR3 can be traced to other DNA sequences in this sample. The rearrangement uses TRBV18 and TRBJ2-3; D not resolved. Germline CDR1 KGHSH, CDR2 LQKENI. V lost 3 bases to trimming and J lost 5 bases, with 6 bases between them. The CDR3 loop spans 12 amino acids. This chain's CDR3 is CASSPLGDTQYF. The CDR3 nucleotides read TGTGCCAGCTCACCCCTGGGAGATACGCAGTATTTT. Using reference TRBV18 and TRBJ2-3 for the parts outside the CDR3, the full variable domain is NAGVMQNPRHLVRRRGQEARLRCSPMKGHSHVYWYRQLPEEGLKFMVYLQKENIIDESGMPKERFSAEFPKEGPSILRIQQVVRGDSAAYFCASSPLGDTQYFGPGTRLTVL.

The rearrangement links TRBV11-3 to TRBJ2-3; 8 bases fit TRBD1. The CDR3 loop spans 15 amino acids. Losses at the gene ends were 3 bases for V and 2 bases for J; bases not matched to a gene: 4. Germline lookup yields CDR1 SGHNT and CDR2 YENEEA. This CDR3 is CASSFGQGHTDTQYF. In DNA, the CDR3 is TGTGCCAGCAGCTTTGGACAGGGCCACACAGATACGCAGTATTTT.

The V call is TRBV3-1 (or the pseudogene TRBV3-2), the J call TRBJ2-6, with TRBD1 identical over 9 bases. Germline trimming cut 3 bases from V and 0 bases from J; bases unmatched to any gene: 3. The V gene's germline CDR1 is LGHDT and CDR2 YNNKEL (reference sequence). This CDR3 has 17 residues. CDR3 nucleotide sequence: TGTGCCAGCAGCCAGTGGGGACAGGGCTCTGGGGCCAACGTCCTGACTTTC. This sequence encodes CASSQWGQGSGANVLTF.

As DNA, the CDR3 is TGCGCCAGCAGCCCGGGGACTCTCGCTGGGCAGCCCCAGCATTTT. It specifies CASSPGTLAGQPQHF. The V gene is TRBV4-1, the J gene TRBJ1-5; a possible D gene is TRBD1 (5 bases). CDR1 is MGHRA and CDR2 is YSYEKL in the germline V gene. V lost 4 bases to trimming and J lost 7 bases, with 17 bases between them. This CDR3 comprises 15 residues.